This passage covers 6 T cell receptor beta chains from one sample sequenced in a study of control samples from healthy donors and cancer patients (dated by TCRdb to 2019 to 2021). Receptors were amplified or captured by the immunoSEQ multiplex PCR assay. Drawn from immuneACCESS, this table holds only the in-frame rearrangements with V and J called that TCRdb kept. Clones are partly lost; checked studies trace under half to an unresolved V gene and leave the rest unexplained. This sample gives over 150,000 clones in total; approximately 95% of them show up just once. More than 1.1% of the sample is in the top ten clones. The sample taken for sequencing was blood. Source of these receptors: a man aged 18 to 29 in good health.

The genes are TRBV5-1 and TRBJ2-1, with TRBD2 as a possible D gene (6 bases). CDR3 size: 15 residues. Germline V lookup: CDR1 SGHRS, CDR2 YFSETQ. The ends were cut back, 0 bases at V and 6 bases at J, with 13 bases in the middle. CDR3 residues: CASSLARLGTNEQFF. The CDR3 region has the DNA TGCGCCAGCAGCTTGGCCCGACTAGGGACCAATGAGCAGTTCTTC.

This clone came up a few times. CDR3 amino acids: CASSLEGLNTEAFF. Written as DNA, the CDR3 is TGCGCCAGCAGCTTGGAGGGACTGAACACTGAAGCTTTCTTT. This chain links TRBV5-1 with TRBJ1-1, with TRBD1 as a possible D gene (5 bases). The CDR3 sequence is 14 residues long. The V end lost 0 bases, the J end lost 0 bases, and 6 bases lay between the germline ends. In germline, CDR1 is SGHRS, CDR2 YFSETQ.

This chain connects TRBV2 to TRBJ1-1, with D hard to call. With 5 bases removed from V and 5 bases from J, the gap between germline ends came to 12 bases. This CDR3 spans 13 amino acids. Germline V gene sequence: CDR1 SNHLY, CDR2 FYNNEI. CDR3 nucleotides: TGTGCCAGCAGTACATTGCATGGTACTGAAGCTTTCTTT. Translating it yields CASSTLHGTEAFF.

The V and J genes are TRBV4-1 and TRBJ1-1; D gene ambiguous. CDR1 is MGHRA, CDR2 YSYEKL, per germline. Trimming cost V 2 bases and J 1 base, with 8 bases left between them. CDR3 length: 14 amino acids. The CDR3 sequence is CASSQYPRNTEAFF. The DNA of the CDR3 is TGCGCCAGCAGCCAATACCCCAGGAACACTGAAGCTTTCTTT.

The genes are TRBV27 and TRBJ1-3; TRBD1 is a possible D gene (5 bases). The ends were cut back, 4 bases at V and 1 base at J, with 17 bases in the middle. The germline V gene has CDR1 MNHEY and CDR2 SMNVEV (reference sequence). This CDR3 comprises 17 residues. The CDR3 coding sequence is TGTGCCAGCAGTTGGGGGGACCAGTTTGAGTCTGGAAACACCATATATTTT. This translates into CASSWGDQFESGNTIYF.

The gene calls are TRBV5-1 and TRBJ2-7; 9 nucleotides agree with TRBD1. With V trimmed by 4 bases and J by 1 base, 9 bases remained unmatched. The germline V gene has CDR1 SGHRS and CDR2 YFSETQ. This CDR3 comprises 16 residues. CDR3 sequence (DNA): TGCGCCAGCAGCCCACTAGGACAGGGGAGGTCCTACGAGCAGTACTTC. Translation: CASSPLGQGRSYEQYF.